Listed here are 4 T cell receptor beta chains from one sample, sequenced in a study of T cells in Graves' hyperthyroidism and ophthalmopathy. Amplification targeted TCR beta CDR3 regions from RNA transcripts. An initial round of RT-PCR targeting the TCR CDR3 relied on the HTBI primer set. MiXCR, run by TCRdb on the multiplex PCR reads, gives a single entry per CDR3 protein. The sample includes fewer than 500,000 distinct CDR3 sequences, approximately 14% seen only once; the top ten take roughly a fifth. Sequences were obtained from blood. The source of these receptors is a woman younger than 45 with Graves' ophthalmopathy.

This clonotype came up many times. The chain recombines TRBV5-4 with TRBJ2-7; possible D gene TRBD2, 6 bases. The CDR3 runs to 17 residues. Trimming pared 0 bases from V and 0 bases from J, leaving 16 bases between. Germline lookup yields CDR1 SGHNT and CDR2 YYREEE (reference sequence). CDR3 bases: TGTGCCAGCAGCTTGGTATTAACTAGCACCGTCTCCTACGAGCAGTACTTC. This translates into CASSLVLTSTVSYEQYF.

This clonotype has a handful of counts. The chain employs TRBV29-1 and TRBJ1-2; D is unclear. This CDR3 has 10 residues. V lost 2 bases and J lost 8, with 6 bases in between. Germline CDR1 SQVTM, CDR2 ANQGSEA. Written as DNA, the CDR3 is TGCAGCGTTGAACAGGCCGGCTACACCTTC. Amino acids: CSVEQAGYTF.

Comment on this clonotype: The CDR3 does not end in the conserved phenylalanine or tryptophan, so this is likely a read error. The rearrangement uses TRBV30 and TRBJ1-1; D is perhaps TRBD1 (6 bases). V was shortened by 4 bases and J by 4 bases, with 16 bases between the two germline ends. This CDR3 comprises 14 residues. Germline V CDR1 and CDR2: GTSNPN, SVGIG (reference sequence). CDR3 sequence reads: CAWIVRGPGTEAFV. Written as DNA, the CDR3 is TGTGCCTGGATTGTACGGGGGCCGGGCACTGAAGCTTTCGTT.

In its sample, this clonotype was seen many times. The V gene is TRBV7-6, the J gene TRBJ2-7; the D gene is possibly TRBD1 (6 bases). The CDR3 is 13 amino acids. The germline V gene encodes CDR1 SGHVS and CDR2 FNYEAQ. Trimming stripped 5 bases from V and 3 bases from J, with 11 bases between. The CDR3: CASSRRDNYEQYF. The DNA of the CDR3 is TGTGCCAGCAGCCGACGGGACAACTACGAGCAGTACTTC.